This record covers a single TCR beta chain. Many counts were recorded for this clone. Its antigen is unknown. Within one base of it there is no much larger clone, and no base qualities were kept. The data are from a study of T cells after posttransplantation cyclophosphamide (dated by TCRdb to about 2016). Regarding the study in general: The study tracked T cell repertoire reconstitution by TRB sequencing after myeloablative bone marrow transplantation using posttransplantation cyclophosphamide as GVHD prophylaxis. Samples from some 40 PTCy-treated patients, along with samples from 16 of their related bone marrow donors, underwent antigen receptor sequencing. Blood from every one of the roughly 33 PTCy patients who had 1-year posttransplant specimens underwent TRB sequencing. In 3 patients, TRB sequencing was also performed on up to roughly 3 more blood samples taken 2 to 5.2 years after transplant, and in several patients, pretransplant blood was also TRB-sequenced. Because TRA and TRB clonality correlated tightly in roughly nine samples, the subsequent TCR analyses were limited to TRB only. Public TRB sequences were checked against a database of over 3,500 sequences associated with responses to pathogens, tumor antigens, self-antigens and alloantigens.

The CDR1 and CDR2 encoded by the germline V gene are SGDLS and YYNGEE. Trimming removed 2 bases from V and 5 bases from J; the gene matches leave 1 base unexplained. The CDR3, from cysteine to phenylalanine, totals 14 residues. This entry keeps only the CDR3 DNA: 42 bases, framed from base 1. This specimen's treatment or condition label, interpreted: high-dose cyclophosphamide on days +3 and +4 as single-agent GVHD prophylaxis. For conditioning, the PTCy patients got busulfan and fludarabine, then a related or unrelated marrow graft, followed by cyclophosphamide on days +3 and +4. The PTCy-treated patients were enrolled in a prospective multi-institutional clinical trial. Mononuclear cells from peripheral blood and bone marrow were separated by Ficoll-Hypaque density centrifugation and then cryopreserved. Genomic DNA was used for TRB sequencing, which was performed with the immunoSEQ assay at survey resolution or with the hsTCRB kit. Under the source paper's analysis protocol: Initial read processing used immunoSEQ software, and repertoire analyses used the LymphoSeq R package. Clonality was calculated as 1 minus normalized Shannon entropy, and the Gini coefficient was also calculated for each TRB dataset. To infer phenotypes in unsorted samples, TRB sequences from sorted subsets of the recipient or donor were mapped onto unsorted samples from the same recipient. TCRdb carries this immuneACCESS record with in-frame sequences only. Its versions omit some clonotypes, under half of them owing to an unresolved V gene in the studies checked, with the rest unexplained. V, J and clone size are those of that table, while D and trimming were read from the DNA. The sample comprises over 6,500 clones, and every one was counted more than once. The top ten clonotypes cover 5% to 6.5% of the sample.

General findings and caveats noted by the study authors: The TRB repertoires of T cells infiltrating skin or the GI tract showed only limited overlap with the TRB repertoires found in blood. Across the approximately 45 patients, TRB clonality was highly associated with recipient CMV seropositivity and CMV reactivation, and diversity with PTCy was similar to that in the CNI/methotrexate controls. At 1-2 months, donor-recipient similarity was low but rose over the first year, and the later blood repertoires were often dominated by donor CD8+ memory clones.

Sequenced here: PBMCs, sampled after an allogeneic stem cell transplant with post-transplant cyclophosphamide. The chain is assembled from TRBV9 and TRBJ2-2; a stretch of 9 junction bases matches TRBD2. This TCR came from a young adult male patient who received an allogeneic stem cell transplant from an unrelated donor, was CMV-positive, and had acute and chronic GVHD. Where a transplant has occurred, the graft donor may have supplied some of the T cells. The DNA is TGTGCCAGCAGCGTGACTAGCGGAACCGGGGAGCTGTTTTTT. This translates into CASSVTSGTGELFF.